These 22 T cell receptor beta chains were sequenced from one sample in a study of T cells in Graves' hyperthyroidism and ophthalmopathy. Amplification of TCR beta CDR3 regions used RNA as the template. TCR CDR3 underwent first-round RT-PCR with the HTBI primer set. Using its own MiXCR run on the multiplex PCR reads, TCRdb lists one record per CDR3 protein. The table shows some 560,000 distinct CDR3 sequences, with 11% to 15% occurring only once. The sequenced material came from blood. The receptors shown here come from a woman aged 40 to 49 with Graves' hyperthyroidism.

This clonotype was counted many times. The chain is built from TRBV25-1 and TRBJ2-3; D gene unclear. V gave up 0 bases and J gave up 2 bases, with 24 bases separating them. The CDR3 spans 20 residues. Germline V gene lookup returns CDR1 MGHDK and CDR2 SYGVNS. The CDR3 reads CASSEYKGRPLNNLTDTQYF. CDR3 nucleotides: TGTGCCAGCAGTGAATATAAAGGACGGCCGCTAAACAATCTCACAGATACGCAGTATTTT. The whole variable domain, remainder taken from reference TRBV25-1 and TRBJ2-3, is EADIYQTPRYLVIGTGKKITLECSQTMGHDKMYWYQQDPGMELHLIHYSYGVNSTEKGDLSSESTVSRIRTEHFPLTLESARPSHTSQYLCASSEYKGRPLNNLTDTQYFGPGTRLTVL.

This clonotype has only a few counts. The chain couples TRBV25-1 to TRBJ2-5; D perhaps matches TRBD1 (6 bases). The CDR3 runs to 16 residues. Per the germline V gene, CDR1 is MGHDK and CDR2 is SYGVNS. Trimming removed 1 base at V and 1 base at J, with 13 bases between. CDR3 coding DNA: TGTGCCAGCAGTGAATTTCCGGACAGTATCCAAGAGACCCAGTACTTC. Protein: CASSEFPDSIQETQYF.

This clonotype was counted many times. The gene calls are TRBV5-1 and TRBJ2-2, with 7 bases aligning to TRBD1. This CDR3 contains 15 residues. Germline V gives CDR1 SGHRS, CDR2 YFSETQ. The J segment lost 1 base and the V segment lost 4 bases, leaving 4 bases of the junction unmatched. The CDR3: CASSGGQLNTGELFF. The CDR3 DNA reads TGCGCCAGCAGCGGGGGACAGCTGAACACCGGGGAGCTGTTTTTT.

This clonotype was recorded many times. CDR3 sequence reads: CASSQERNTEAFF. As DNA, the CDR3 is TGTGCCAGCTCACAAGAGAGGAACACTGAAGCTTTCTTT. The V gene is TRBV18, the J gene TRBJ1-1; no clear D. The CDR3 extends over 13 amino acids. Trimming pared 4 bases from V and 1 base from J, leaving 7 bases between. Germline V gene lookup returns CDR1 KGHSH and CDR2 LQKENI.

This clonotype was found many times. This rearrangement joins TRBV30 to TRBJ2-7, with D possibly TRBD1 on 6 matching bases. Trimming shortened V by 0 bases and J by 5 bases, and 8 bases separated the two germline ends. This CDR3 comprises 12 residues. The germline gives CDR1 GTSNPN, CDR2 SVGIG (reference sequence). DNA of the CDR3: TGTGCCTGGAGTGTCGCAGGGGACGAGCAGTACTTC. Translated: CAWSVAGDEQYF. The entire variable domain, with the rest obtained from reference TRBV30 and TRBJ2-7, is as follows: SQTIHQWPATLVQPVGSPLSLECTVEGTSNPNLYWYRQAAGRGLQLLFYSVGIGQISSEVPQNLSASRPQDRQFILSSKKLLLSDSGFYLCAWSVAGDEQYFGPGTRLTVT.

Remarks on this clonotype: This may arise from a read error, as a much more abundant clone is one base away. V and J are TRBV7-2 and TRBJ2-7; D is ambiguous. Per the germline V gene, CDR1 is SGHTA and CDR2 is FQGNSA. The CDR3 totals 15 residues. V was clipped by 7 bases and J by 3 bases, with 19 bases between them. The CDR3 bases are TGTGCCAGCACCACCGCCCCGGAGCGAAACTACGAGCAGTACTTC. Protein sequence: CASTTAPERNYEQYF.

With regard to this clonotype: A much larger clone differs from this one at a single base, so this may be a read error. The chain recombines TRBV2 with TRBJ2-5; TRBD1 agrees at 8 bases. Germline loops: CDR1 SNHLY, CDR2 FYNNEI. CDR3 length: 15 amino acids. Trimming at V came to 8 bases and at J to 1 base, leaving 9 bases not matched to a gene. DNA for the CDR3: TGTGCCAGCGGAAGGACAGGGAACATCCAAGAGACCCAGTACTTC. Protein product: CASGRTGNIQETQYF.

This clonotype was recorded a few times. This may stem from a read error, because a much larger clone lies one nucleotide away. CDR3 DNA: TGCAGTGCTAGAGATAGGAGCGGATACACCTACAATGAGCAGCTCTTC. It translates to CSARDRSGYTYNEQLF. The chain carries TRBV20-1 and TRBJ2-1; TRBD2 might be the D (5 bases). The germline V gene has CDR1 DFQATT and CDR2 SNEGSKA (reference sequence). This CDR3 has 16 amino acids.

This clonotype was seen many times. The gene calls are TRBV2 and TRBJ1-6, with a tentative D call TRBD1 (6 bases). Trimming left V 3 bases short and J 10 bases short, with 13 bases between. The CDR3 covers 14 residues. CDR1 and CDR2 (germline): SNHLY, FYNNEI. In DNA, the CDR3 is TGTGCCAGCAGTGAGGGAGGGGGAGGATCACCCCTCCACTTT. The encoded protein is CASSEGGGGSPLHF.

The table lists this clonotype with a few counts. The chain employs TRBV13 and TRBJ2-7; 7 nucleotides align to TRBD2. CDR1 is PRHDT, CDR2 FYEKMQ, per germline (reference sequence). CDR3 length: 16 residues. Trimming removed 1 base from V and 2 bases from J; junction bases left unmatched: 8. CDR3 loop: CASSLVGGSPTYEQYF. CDR3 nucleotide sequence: TGTGCCAGCAGCTTAGTGGGCGGGAGTCCCACCTACGAGCAGTACTTC.

Many counts were recorded for this clonotype. CDR3 nucleotide sequence: TGCAGCGTTGAAAACTACAATGAGCAGTTCTTC. Translation gives CSVENYNEQFF. The V and J genes are TRBV29-1 and TRBJ2-1; the D is unclear. This CDR3 contains 11 residues. Germline loops: CDR1 SQVTM, CDR2 ANQGSEA. V was cut by 2 bases and J by 3 bases, with 2 bases left in between.

This clonotype has ten or more counts. The V and J genes are TRBV12-3 or TRBV12-4 and TRBJ2-2; tentatively, D is TRBD1 or TRBD2 (5 bases each). V was shortened by 3 bases and J by 3 bases, with 17 bases between the two germline ends. The CDR3 contains 17 residues. In DNA form, the CDR3 reads TGTGCCAGCAGTTTGGGGGATTGGGATCCGGACACCGGGGAGCTGTTTTTT. Translation gives CASSLGDWDPDTGELFF.

The gene calls are TRBV4-2 and TRBJ2-3; 9 bases agree with TRBD2. The CDR3 sequence is 20 residues long. Germline V CDR1 and CDR2: LGHNA, YNFKEQ. V trimming: 4 bases; J trimming: 0 bases; junction bases outside the gene matches: 17. In DNA form, the CDR3 reads TGTGCCAGCAGCCCTCCACCGGGGACTAGCAAAATCACTAGCACAGATACGCAGTATTTT. Its translation is CASSPPPGTSKITSTDTQYF.

In its sample, this clonotype was seen many times. The chain joins TRBV7-3 to TRBJ2-2; D is perhaps TRBD1 (6 bases). The V and J ends lost 8 bases and 4 bases respectively, with 17 bases between them. The germline V gene has CDR1 SGHTA and CDR2 FQGTGA. The CDR3 is 15 residues long. The CDR3 protein is CASSSSGAGTGELFF. CDR3 nucleotides: TGTGCCAGCTCTAGCTCAGGGGCAGGCACCGGGGAGCTGTTTTTT.

This chain links TRBV20-1 with TRBJ2-2; 9 bases match TRBD2. The V segment lost 0 bases and the J segment 5 bases; nucleotides outside the gene matches: 16. CDR1 is DFQATT and CDR2 is SNEGSKA in the germline V gene (reference sequence). The CDR3 is 19 amino acids. The CDR3 coding sequence is TGCAGTGCTAGAGATACCCGAGGCGGGAGGGATGGTTGGACCGGGGAGCTGTTTTTT. It translates to CSARDTRGGRDGWTGELFF.

This clonotype showed up many times. This chain links TRBV20-1 with TRBJ2-5, with a possible D match to TRBD2 (5 bases). This CDR3 has 12 amino acids. With 2 bases removed from V and 5 bases from J, the gap between germline ends came to 9 bases. Germline V lookup: CDR1 DFQATT, CDR2 SNEGSKA (reference sequence). CDR3 coding DNA: TGCAGTGCTAGACTAGCCGAGGAGACCCAGTACTTC. Protein: CSARLAEETQYF.

This clonotype was seen many times. The rearrangement uses TRBV7-2 and TRBJ1-1; unclear D gene. V lost 5 bases, J lost 0 bases, and 13 bases lay in between. This CDR3 comprises 15 residues. Germline CDR1 and CDR2: SGHTA and FQGNSA. CDR3 coding DNA: TGTGCCAGCAGCACATTTCAGCAGATGAACACTGAAGCTTTCTTT. It translates to CASSTFQQMNTEAFF.

This clonotype was recorded many times. The chain links TRBV30 to TRBJ1-4; D uncertain. Germline V gene data show CDR1 as GTSNPN and CDR2 as SVGIG (reference sequence). Deletions cut 0 bases from V and 8 bases from J, with 10 bases between. The CDR3 is made up of 13 amino acids. The DNA of the CDR3 is TGTGCCTGGAGTGTATTCGGCTGGGAAAAACTGTTTTTT. It codes for CAWSVFGWEKLFF.

This clonotype came up many times. The rearrangement links TRBV5-5 to TRBJ2-1, with 8 bases that match TRBD2. After removal of 9 bases from V and 2 bases from J, the junction contained 7 bases not matched to a gene. This CDR3 has 14 amino acids. The germline CDR1 and CDR2 sequences are SGHKS and YYEKEE (reference sequence). CDR3 DNA: TGTGCCACTCAGCGGGAGCGGACCTACAATGAGCAGTTCTTC. Its translation: CATQRERTYNEQFF.

This clonotype occurred many times. V is TRBV2 and J is TRBJ2-5; D perhaps matches TRBD2 (5 bases). V was clipped by 5 bases and J by 4 bases, with 17 bases between them. CDR1 SNHLY and CDR2 FYNNEI come from the germline V gene. The CDR3 extends over 15 amino acids. Here the CDR3 DNA reads TGTGCCAGCAGTTCGCCGGGAATAGCTGCAGAGACCCAGTACTTC. Protein: CASSSPGIAAETQYF.

V usage is TRBV7-6 and J usage is TRBJ2-5, with TRBD2 identical over 8 bases. The length of the CDR3 is 15 residues. The J segment lost 3 bases and the V segment lost 5 bases, leaving 8 bases of the junction unmatched. The germline V gene has CDR1 SGHVS and CDR2 FNYEAQ. The chain's CDR3 is CASSAGTRGEETQYF. The CDR3 DNA reads TGTGCCAGCAGCGCCGGGACTAGAGGAGAAGAGACCCAGTACTTC.

This chain connects TRBV12-3 or TRBV12-4 to TRBJ2-2; 7 bases map to TRBD1. V was clipped by 2 bases and J by 6 bases; unmatched bases: 3. The CDR3 extends over 14 amino acids. CDR3 region: CASSLNQGAGELFF. CDR3 in DNA: TGTGCCAGCAGTTTAAACCAGGGGGCCGGGGAGCTGTTTTTT.